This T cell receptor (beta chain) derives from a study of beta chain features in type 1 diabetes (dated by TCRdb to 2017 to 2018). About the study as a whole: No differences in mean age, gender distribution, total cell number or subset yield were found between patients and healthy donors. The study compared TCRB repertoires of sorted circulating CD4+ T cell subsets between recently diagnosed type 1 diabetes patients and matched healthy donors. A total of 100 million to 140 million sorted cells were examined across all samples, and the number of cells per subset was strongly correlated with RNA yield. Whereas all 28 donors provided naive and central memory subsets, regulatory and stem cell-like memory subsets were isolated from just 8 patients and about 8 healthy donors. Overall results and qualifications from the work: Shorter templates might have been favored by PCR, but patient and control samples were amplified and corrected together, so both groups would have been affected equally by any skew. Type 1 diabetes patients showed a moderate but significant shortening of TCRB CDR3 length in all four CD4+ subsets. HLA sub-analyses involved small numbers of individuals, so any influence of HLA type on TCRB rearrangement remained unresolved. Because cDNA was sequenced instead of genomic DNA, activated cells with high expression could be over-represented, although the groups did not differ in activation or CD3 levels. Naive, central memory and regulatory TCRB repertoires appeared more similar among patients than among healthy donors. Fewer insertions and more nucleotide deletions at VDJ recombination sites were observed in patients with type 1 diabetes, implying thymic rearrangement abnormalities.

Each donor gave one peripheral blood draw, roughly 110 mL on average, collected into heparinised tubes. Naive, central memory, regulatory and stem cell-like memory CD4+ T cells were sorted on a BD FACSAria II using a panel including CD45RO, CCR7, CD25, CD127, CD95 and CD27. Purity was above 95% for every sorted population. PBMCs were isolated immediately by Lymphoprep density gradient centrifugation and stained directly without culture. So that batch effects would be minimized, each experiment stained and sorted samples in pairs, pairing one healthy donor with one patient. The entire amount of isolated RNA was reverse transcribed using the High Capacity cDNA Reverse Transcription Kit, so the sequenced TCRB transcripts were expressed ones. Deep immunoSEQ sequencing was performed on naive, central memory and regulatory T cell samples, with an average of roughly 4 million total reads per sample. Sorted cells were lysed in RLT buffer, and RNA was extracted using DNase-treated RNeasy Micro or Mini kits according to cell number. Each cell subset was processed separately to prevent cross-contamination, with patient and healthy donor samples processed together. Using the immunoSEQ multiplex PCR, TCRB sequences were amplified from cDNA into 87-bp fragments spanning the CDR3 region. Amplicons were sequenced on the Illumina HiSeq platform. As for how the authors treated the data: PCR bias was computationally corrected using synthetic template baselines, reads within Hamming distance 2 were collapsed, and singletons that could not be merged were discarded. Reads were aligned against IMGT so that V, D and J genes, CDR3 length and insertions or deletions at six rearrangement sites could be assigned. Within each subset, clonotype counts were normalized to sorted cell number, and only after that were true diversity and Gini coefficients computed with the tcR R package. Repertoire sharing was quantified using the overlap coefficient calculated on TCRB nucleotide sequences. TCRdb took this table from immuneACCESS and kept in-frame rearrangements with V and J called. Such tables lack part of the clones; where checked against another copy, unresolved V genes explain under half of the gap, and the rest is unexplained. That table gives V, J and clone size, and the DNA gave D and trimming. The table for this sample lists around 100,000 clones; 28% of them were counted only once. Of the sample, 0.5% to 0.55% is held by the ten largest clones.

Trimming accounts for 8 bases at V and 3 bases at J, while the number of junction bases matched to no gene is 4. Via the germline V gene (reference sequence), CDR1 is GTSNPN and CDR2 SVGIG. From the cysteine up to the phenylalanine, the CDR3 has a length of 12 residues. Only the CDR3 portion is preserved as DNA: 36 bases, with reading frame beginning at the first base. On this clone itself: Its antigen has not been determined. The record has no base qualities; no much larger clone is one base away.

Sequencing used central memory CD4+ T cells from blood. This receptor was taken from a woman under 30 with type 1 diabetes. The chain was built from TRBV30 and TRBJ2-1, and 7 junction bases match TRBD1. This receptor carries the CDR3 CAGDSHYNEQFF. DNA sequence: TGTGCCGGGGACAGTCACTACAATGAGCAGTTCTTC.